The next 21 T cell receptor beta chains were all read from a single sample in a study of technical replicates of blood from a handful of donors. Libraries were prepared by immunoSEQ multiplex PCR; TCRdb keeps only in-frame clonotypes and omits some of them. The sample has just over 80,000 clones, approximately 96% seen once. The sample was T cells isolated from PBMCs. The receptors were gathered from a human donor in good health.

V usage is TRBV30 and J usage is TRBJ2-7; 7 bases fit TRBD1. The CDR3 has 14 amino acids. Germline-derived CDR1 and CDR2 are GTSNPN and SVGIG (reference sequence). With 4 bases clipped from V and 4 bases from J, the junction kept 10 bases outside the gene matches. CDR3 sequence reads: CAWNRDSRYYEQYF. The DNA of the CDR3 is TGTGCCTGGAACCGGGACAGTCGTTATTACGAGCAGTACTTC.

V and J are TRBV6-5 and TRBJ2-1, with D possibly matching TRBD1 (5 bases). Germline V CDR1 and CDR2: MNHEY, SVGAGI. V was cut by 6 bases and J by 4 bases, with 10 bases left in between. This CDR3 is built from 13 residues. CDR3 region: CASRSGFYNEQFF. The CDR3 DNA is TGTGCCAGCAGGTCAGGGTTTTACAATGAGCAGTTCTTC.

V and J are TRBV6-5 and TRBJ2-2; the D gene is possibly TRBD1 (5 bases). The CDR3 covers 13 residues. Per the germline V gene, CDR1 is MNHEY and CDR2 is SVGAGI. Trimming stripped 7 bases from V and 5 bases from J, with 11 bases between. CDR3 sequence (DNA): TGTGCCAGCATGAGTCCAGGGACCGGGGAGCTGTTTTTT. This translates into CASMSPGTGELFF.

This clone was seen more than once but under ten times. The gene calls are TRBV9 and TRBJ2-5, with no clear D. CDR3 length: 13 residues. Germline values: CDR1 SGDLS, CDR2 YYNGEE. Trimming pared 2 bases from V and 4 bases from J, leaving 9 bases between. The CDR3 sequence: CASSVSLSETQYF. The CDR3 DNA sequence: TGTGCCAGCAGCGTGTCTCTTTCAGAGACCCAGTACTTC.

This clone appeared a few times. The chain recombines TRBV9 with TRBJ1-5; D is ambiguous. The CDR3 runs to 15 residues. The V and J ends lost 0 bases and 0 bases respectively, with 7 bases between them. Germline assignment: CDR1 SGDLS and CDR2 YYNGEE. CDR3 amino acids: CASSVGTVSNQPQHF. Here the CDR3 DNA reads TGTGCCAGCAGCGTAGGTACAGTTAGCAATCAGCCCCAGCATTTT.

This chain links TRBV28 with TRBJ2-7; the D is unclear. The germline gives CDR1 MDHEN, CDR2 SYDVKM. This CDR3 is 14 amino acids long. The germline V and J ends were trimmed by 7 bases and 0 bases, with 13 bases remaining between them. The CDR3 is CASIGSTNSYEQYF. The CDR3 DNA follows: TGTGCCAGCATTGGAAGCACTAACTCCTACGAGCAGTACTTC.

The chain links TRBV5-6 to TRBJ2-7, with 8 bases matching TRBD1. J gave up 5 bases and V 4 bases, and 11 bases lay outside the gene matches. The CDR3 sequence is 15 residues long. Germline lookup yields CDR1 SGHDT and CDR2 YYEEEE. CDR3 in DNA: TGTGCCAGCAGCGGTGAATTCGGACAGGGCCACGAGCAGTACTTC. Translation gives CASSGEFGQGHEQYF.

V usage is TRBV2 and J usage is TRBJ2-7; a weak D match, TRBD1 (5 bases). The CDR3 has 14 residues. The V gene lost 0 bases and the J gene lost 5 bases, with 11 bases spanning the gap. Germline V gene lookup returns CDR1 SNHLY and CDR2 FYNNEI. The CDR3 reads CASSEARQSNEQYF. CDR3 coding DNA: TGTGCCAGCAGTGAAGCGCGACAGTCCAACGAGCAGTACTTC.

V and J are TRBV30 and TRBJ2-1; 9 nucleotides align to TRBD2. V shed 4 bases and J 8 bases; nucleotides not matched to a gene: 9. CDR1 is GTSNPN, CDR2 SVGIG, per germline (reference sequence). This CDR3 is 14 amino acids long. In nucleotides, the CDR3 is TGTGCCTGGACGTTAGGACTAGCGAACCATGAGCAGTTCTTC. Translating gives CAWTLGLANHEQFF.

The V call is TRBV18, the J call TRBJ2-7, with 8 bases aligning to TRBD1. Germline CDR1 is KGHSH and CDR2 is LQKENI. The trim removed 3 bases at V and 9 bases at J, leaving 7 bases unmatched. The CDR3 is 13 amino acids. CDR3 nucleotides: TGTGCCAGCTCACCCTCGGACAGGGAGGTGCAGTACTTC. It specifies CASSPSDREVQYF.

The rearrangement links TRBV6-5 to TRBJ1-4; TRBD1 matches at 7 bases. The V gene's germline CDR1 is MNHEY and CDR2 SVGAGI. The CDR3 is 16 residues long. J was trimmed by 7 bases and V by 4 bases; bases with no gene match: 12. CDR3 sequence reads: CASSSRQGQSSEKLFF. The CDR3 DNA reads as TGTGCCAGCAGTTCTAGACAGGGCCAGTCGAGTGAAAAACTGTTTTTT.

The rearrangement uses TRBV12-5 and TRBJ2-4; TRBD1 matches at 7 bases. The CDR3 is 17 amino acids. Losses at the gene ends were 4 bases for V and 5 bases for J; bases not matched to a gene: 14. Germline loops: CDR1 LGHNT, CDR2 FRNRAP. CDR3 DNA: TGTGCTAGTGGTTCGATACTATCCCGGGACAGTCAAAACATTCAGTACTTC. Translated, it gives CASGSILSRDSQNIQYF.

The chain is built from TRBV19 and TRBJ1-1; possible D gene TRBD1, 6 bases. The CDR3 is 12 amino acids. The V end was cut by 4 bases, the J end by 8 bases, with 11 bases between. CDR1 and CDR2 (germline): LNHDA, SQIVND (reference sequence). CDR3 residues: CASSNPQGEAFF. The CDR3 nucleotides read TGTGCCAGTAGTAACCCGCAGGGGGAAGCTTTCTTT.

The rearrangement uses TRBV27 and TRBJ2-7; D perhaps matches TRBD1 (6 bases). Trimming pared 5 bases from V and 8 bases from J, leaving 13 bases between. This CDR3 spans 12 amino acids. Germline V gives CDR1 MNHEY, CDR2 SMNVEV (reference sequence). DNA for the CDR3: TGTGCCAGCAGTCCAACAGGGTACCAGCAGTACTTC. Its protein is CASSPTGYQQYF.

The V and J genes are TRBV9 and TRBJ2-7; 9 bases fit TRBD2. V trimming: 2 bases; J trimming: 0 bases; junction bases outside the gene matches: 3. Germline-derived CDR1 and CDR2 are SGDLS and YYNGEE. The CDR3 contains 15 residues. The CDR3 protein is CASSVGTSPSYEQYF. In nucleotides, the CDR3 is TGTGCCAGCAGCGTTGGGACTAGCCCCTCCTACGAGCAGTACTTC.

The chain is built from TRBV27 and TRBJ2-1; 11 bases map to TRBD2. Trimming took 5 bases from V and 4 from J; bases not matched to a gene: 4. CDR1 and CDR2 from the germline V gene are MNHEY and SMNVEV (reference sequence). CDR3 length equals 15 residues. The CDR3 protein is CASSATSGSYNEQFF. The CDR3 DNA reads TGTGCCAGCAGTGCTACTAGCGGGAGTTACAATGAGCAGTTCTTC.

This clone showed up just once. The chain employs TRBV25-1 and TRBJ1-1; D uncertain. Deletions cut 3 bases from V and 6 bases from J, with 11 bases between. The CDR3 spans 13 residues. Looked up from germline, CDR1 is MGHDK and CDR2 is SYGVNS. The CDR3 DNA follows: TGTGCCAGCAGTGACTATTGGGGAGCTGAAGCTTTCTTT. This translates into CASSDYWGAEAFF. Full variable domain (outside the CDR3, taken from reference TRBV25-1 and TRBJ1-1): EADIYQTPRYLVIGTGKKITLECSQTMGHDKMYWYQQDPGMELHLIHYSYGVNSTEKGDLSSESTVSRIRTEHFPLTLESARPSHTSQYLCASSDYWGAEAFFGQGTRLTVV.

The chain employs TRBV4-2 and TRBJ1-2, with TRBD1 matching 8 bases. CDR1 and CDR2 (germline): LGHNA, YNFKEQ. The CDR3 is made up of 15 amino acids. V shed 1 base, J shed 3 bases, and the junction held 4 bases outside the gene matches. Written as DNA, the CDR3 is TGTGCCAGCAGCCAAGCCAGGGGGCAAGACTATGGCTACACCTTC. Its protein is CASSQARGQDYGYTF.

CDR3 coding DNA: TGTGCCAGCAGCGTATCAGGGGATGGCAATCAGCCCCAGCATTTT. It specifies CASSVSGDGNQPQHF. V is TRBV9 and J is TRBJ1-5, with D perhaps TRBD1 (6 bases). This CDR3 region has 15 residues. The germline V gene encodes CDR1 SGDLS and CDR2 YYNGEE. V lost 1 base to trimming and J lost 2 bases, with 10 bases between them.

This chain links TRBV28 with TRBJ2-1, with 9 positions matching TRBD2. Germline V gene lookup returns CDR1 MDHEN and CDR2 SYDVKM. This CDR3 is 16 amino acids long. With 5 bases clipped from V and 6 bases from J, the junction kept 11 bases outside the gene matches. CDR3 residues: CASSAMPGLATNEQFF. The CDR3 bases are TGTGCCAGCAGTGCCATGCCGGGACTAGCTACCAATGAGCAGTTCTTC. Using reference TRBV28 and TRBJ2-1 for the parts outside the CDR3, the full variable domain is DVKVTQSSRYLVKRTGEKVFLECVQDMDHENMFWYRQDPGLGLRLIYFSYDVKMKEKGDIPEGYSVSREKKERFSLILESASTNQTSMYLCASSAMPGLATNEQFFGPGTRLTVL.

The chain recombines TRBV6-5 with TRBJ1-4; 8 nucleotides agree with TRBD1. J was trimmed by 8 bases and V by 4 bases; bases with no gene match: 0. Per germline, CDR1 MNHEY and CDR2 SVGAGI. CDR3 length: 12 amino acids. As DNA, the CDR3 is TGTGCCAGCAGTTGGGACAGGGAAAAACTGTTTTTT. Encoded protein: CASSWDREKLFF.